This T cell receptor (beta chain) emerged from a study of blood T cell repertoires in COVID-19. Study context: Samples of COVID-19 (acute and convalescent) were obtained from the United States, Italy and Spain. The analysed material was cDNA or gDNA that came from T cells, B-cell-depleted T cells, or PBMCs.

V trimming: 4 bases; J trimming: 4 bases; junction bases outside the gene matches: 5. The CDR3 spans 15 residues. The germline gives CDR1 LGHDT, CDR2 YNNKEL (reference sequence). Original analysis: Reference gene primer amplification yielded estimated nucleated cell counts. Assay used: immunoSEQ multiplex PCR; TCRdb lists only in-frame clones, some missing. The V and J calls and clone size are taken from that table; D and trimming were inferred from the DNA. The sample includes over 400,000 clones, about nine tenths of them seen just once. Sequenced: peripheral blood. The chain couples TRBV3-1 (or the pseudogene TRBV3-2) to TRBJ1-5; TRBD1 matches 9 bases. The TCR originated in a woman in her thirties with active or convalescent COVID-19. Here the CDR3 DNA reads TGTGCCAGCAGCCCCCCCGGGACAGGGAATCAGCCCCAGCATTTT. This codes for CASSPPGTGNQPQHF.